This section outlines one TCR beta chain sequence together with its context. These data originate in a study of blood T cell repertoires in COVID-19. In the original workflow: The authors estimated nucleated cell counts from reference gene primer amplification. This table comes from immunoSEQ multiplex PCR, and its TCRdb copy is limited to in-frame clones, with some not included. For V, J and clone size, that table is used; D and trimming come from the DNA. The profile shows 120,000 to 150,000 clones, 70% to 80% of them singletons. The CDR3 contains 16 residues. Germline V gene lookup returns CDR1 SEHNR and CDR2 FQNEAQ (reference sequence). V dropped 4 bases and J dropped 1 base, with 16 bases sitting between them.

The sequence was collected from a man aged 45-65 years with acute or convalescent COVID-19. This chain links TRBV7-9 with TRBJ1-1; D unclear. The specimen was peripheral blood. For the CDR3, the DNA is TGTGCCAGCAGCTCCCACGGAGGGCTACAGAACACTGAAGCTTTCTTT. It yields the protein CASSSHGGLQNTEAFF.